This section outlines one TCR beta chain sequence together with its context. Antigen unknown. These data come from a study of T-cell memory formation after mild COVID-19. The overall study: Clustering of TCRs was largely donor specific. Study-level points and caveats: Proof of SARS-CoV-2 specificity was absent for the second-wave clones that crested on day 37.

Trimming shortened V by 2 bases and J by 2 bases, and 16 bases separated the two germline ends. The CDR3 consists of 16 residues. CDR1 is MGHRA, CDR2 YSYEKL, per germline. TCRdb ran MiXCR on the 5' RACE reads and lists one entry per CDR3 protein. This table holds 210,000 or so distinct CDR3 sequences, approximately 30% found once. This receptor was identified in an adult woman who had mild COVID-19 (a few samples of this study predate the infection). Cell type and time point are not known. The V and J genes are TRBV4-1 and TRBJ2-7; D unresolved. Sequencing used PBMCs or a T cell subset sorted from them (not recorded which). The CDR3 here is CASSQMIPTETYEQYF. CDR3 DNA: TGCGCCAGCAGCCAAATGATTCCGACGGAAACCTACGAGCAGTACTTC.